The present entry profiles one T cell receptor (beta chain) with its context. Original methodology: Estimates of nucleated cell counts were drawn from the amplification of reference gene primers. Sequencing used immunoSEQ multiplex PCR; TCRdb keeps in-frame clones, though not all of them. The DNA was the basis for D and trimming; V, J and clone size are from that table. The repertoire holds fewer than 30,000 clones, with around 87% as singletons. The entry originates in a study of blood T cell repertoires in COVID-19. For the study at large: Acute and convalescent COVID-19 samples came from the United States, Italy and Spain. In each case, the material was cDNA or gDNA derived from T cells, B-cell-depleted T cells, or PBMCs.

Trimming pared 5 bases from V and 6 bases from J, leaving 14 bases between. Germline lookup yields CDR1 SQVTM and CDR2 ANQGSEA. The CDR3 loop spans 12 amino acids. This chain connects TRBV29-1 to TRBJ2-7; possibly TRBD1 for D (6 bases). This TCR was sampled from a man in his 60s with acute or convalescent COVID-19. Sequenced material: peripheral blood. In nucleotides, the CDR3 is TGCAGCGTTCAGGCAGGGGTGGGCGAGCAGTACTTC. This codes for CSVQAGVGEQYF.